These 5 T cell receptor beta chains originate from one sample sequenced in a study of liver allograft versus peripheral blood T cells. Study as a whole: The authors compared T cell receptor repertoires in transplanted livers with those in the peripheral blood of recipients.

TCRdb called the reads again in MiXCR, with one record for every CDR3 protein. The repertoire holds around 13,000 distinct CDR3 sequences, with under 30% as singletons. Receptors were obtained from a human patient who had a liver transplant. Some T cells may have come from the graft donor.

The CDR3 sequence is CATQDSSNIDTQYF. The CDR3 DNA reads TGTGCCACCCAGGACAGTTCCAACATAGATACGCAGTATTTT. The V and J genes are TRBV19 and TRBJ2-3; the D gene is possibly TRBD1 (6 bases). Germline CDR1 is LNHDA and CDR2 is SQIVND (reference sequence). Trimming cost V 10 bases and J 5 bases, with 19 bases left between them. This CDR3 comprises 14 residues.

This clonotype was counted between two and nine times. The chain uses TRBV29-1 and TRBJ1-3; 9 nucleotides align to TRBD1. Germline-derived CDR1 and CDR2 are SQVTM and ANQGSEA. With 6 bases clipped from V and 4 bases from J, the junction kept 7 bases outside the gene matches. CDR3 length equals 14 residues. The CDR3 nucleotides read TGCAGCGTACTTGACAGGGGGAGCGGAAACACCATATATTTT. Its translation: CSVLDRGSGNTIYF.

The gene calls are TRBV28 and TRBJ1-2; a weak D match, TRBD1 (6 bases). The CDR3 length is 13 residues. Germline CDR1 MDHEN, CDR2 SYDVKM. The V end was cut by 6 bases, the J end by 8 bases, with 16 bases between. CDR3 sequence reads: CASSSGGARGYTF. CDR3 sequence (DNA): TGTGCCAGCAGCAGCGGGGGGGCACGGGGCTACACCTTC.

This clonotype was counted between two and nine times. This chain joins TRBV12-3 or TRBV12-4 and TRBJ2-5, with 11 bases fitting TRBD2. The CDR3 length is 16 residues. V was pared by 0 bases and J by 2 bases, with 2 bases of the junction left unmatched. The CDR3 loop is CASSLALAGGQETQYF. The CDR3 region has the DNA TGTGCCAGCAGTTTAGCGCTAGCGGGAGGTCAAGAGACCCAGTACTTC.

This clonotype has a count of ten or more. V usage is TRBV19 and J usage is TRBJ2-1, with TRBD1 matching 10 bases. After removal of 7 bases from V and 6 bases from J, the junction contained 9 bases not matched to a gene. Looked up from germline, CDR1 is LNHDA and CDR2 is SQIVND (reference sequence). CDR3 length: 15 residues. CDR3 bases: TGTGCCAGTACCCCGACAGGGGGCGCTTCCAATGAGCAGTTCTTC. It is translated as CASTPTGGASNEQFF.